This TCR beta chain was identified in a study of T cell changes during pregnancy in multiple sclerosis (dated by TCRdb to the late 2010s). Regarding the study in general: The study examined how the T cell repertoire changed over the course of pregnancy in women with multiple sclerosis.

In regard to this clone: It has no known antigen specificity. The input lacks base qualities; no much larger clone sits a single base away.

Libraries were built with the immunoSEQ multiplex PCR assay. TCRdb limited this immuneACCESS table to in-frame rearrangements with V and J called. A share of clones is missing; checked studies link under half to unresolved V genes, and the rest is unexplained. The sample includes 75,000 to 90,000 clones, with 90% to 95% observed a single time. 0.21% of the sample goes to the ten largest clones. The input for sequencing was CD4+ T cells from peripheral blood mononuclear cells, taken before pregnancy. This TCR derives from a female donor with multiple sclerosis, enrolled in a pregnancy study.

The DNA is TGTGCCAGTAGAAACCCGGGACACTTCAATCAGCCCCAGCATTTT. This yields the protein CASRNPGHFNQPQHF. The sequence links TRBV19 to TRBJ1-5; the D gene is possibly TRBD1, with 6 bases matching. The trim is 6 bases for V and 3 bases for J, with a gap of 15 bases between the germline ends. The CDR3 holds 15 amino acids from the cysteine to the phenylalanine. The entry retains the CDR3 DNA only, 45 bases that are in frame from base 1. The germline V gene (reference sequence) specifies LNHDA as CDR1 and SQIVND as CDR2.